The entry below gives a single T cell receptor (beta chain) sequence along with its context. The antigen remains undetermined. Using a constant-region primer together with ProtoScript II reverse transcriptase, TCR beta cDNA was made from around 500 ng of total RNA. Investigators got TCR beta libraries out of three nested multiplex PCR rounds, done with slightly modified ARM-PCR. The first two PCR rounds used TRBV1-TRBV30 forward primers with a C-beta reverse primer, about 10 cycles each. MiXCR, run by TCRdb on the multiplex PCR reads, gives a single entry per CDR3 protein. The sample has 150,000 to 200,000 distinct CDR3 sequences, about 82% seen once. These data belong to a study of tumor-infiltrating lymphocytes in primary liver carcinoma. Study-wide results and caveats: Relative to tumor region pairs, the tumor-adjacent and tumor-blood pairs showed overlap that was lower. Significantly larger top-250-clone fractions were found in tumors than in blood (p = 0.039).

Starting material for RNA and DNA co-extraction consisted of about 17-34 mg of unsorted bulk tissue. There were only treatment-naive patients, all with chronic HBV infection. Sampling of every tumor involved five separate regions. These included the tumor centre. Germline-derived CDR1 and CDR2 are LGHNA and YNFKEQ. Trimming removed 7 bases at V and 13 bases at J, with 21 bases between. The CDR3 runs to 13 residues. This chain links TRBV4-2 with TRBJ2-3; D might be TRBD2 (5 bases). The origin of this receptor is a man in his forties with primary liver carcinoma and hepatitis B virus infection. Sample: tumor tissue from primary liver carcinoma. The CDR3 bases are TGTGCCAGCAACCGAGATCAGGACTCGAGGAAGTATTTT. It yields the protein CASNRDQDSRKYF.